This T cell receptor (beta chain) was sequenced in a study of PD-L1 blockade in urothelial cancer (dated by TCRdb to 2016 to 2017). Regarding the study in general: Therapy was started at some point between 2014 and 2016 for all patients, and atezolizumab 1,200 mg was administered intravenously every 3 weeks. TCR sequencing covered pretreatment tumor samples and matched, serially collected peripheral blood taken before and after atezolizumab treatment. Durable clinical benefit was achieved by nine patients and was not achieved by 20 patients. In the same patients, pretreatment tumors underwent whole exome sequencing and RNA sequencing in addition to TCR sequencing. Under 30 patients had pretreatment blood TCR-seq, roughly 24 had at least one posttreatment blood collection, and roughly 24 had tumor TCR-seq. Blood samples gave a median of about 150,000 T cells and 80,000 to 95,000 unique TCRs, with a median clonality of 0.080. An ECOG performance status of 0 or 1 was recorded for the patients, and 0 to 3 prior chemotherapy regimens had been received by the patients. About 85% of the 29 patients were identified as males with urothelial cancer of bladder origin, and a prior smoking history was reported by 18 of 29 patients. Somatic, immune and clinical correlates of response to PD-L1 blockade with atezolizumab in urothelial cancer were the focus of an exploratory multi-omic analysis. Durable clinical benefit was defined as progression-free survival longer than 6 months, and TCR features were also tested against progression-free and overall survival. Blood samples were analyzed at two time points: 3 weeks after treatment start (second dose) and 6 weeks after treatment start. Overall study results and their limits: Improved progression-free and overall survival was associated with having pretreatment peripheral blood TCR clonality below the median. Patients with durable benefit showed greater expansion of tumor-associated TCR clones in peripheral blood 3 weeks after starting treatment (n = 22, p = 0.022). Small sample size (n ≈ 27) and many exploratory analyses mean the results are intended to be hypothesis-generating.

The meaning of the sample's time point label: pretreatment peripheral blood. The cohort comprised more than 25 patients with locally advanced or metastatic urothelial carcinoma treated at Memorial Sloan Kettering on a trial protocol. Peripheral blood mononuclear cells were collected pretreatment and during treatment, with between 1 and 8 total time points per patient. The Qiagen DNeasy Blood extraction kit was used to purify genomic DNA from total PBMCs and tumor samples. PBMCs were collected pretreatment and during treatment and were isolated and stored as previously described. To estimate absolute template abundance from read counts, synthetic TCR analog templates were spiked into each PCR. TCRbeta CDR3 regions were amplified from genomic DNA with bias-controlled V and J gene primers using the immunoSEQ assay. Rearranged TCRbeta segments were sequenced at approximately 20X coverage. The original methods were these. Clustering was used to correct sequencing errors, and CDR3s were annotated against IMGT so that V, D and J genes could be assigned. Out-of-frame and stop-codon sequences were excluded, and only productive TCRbeta rearrangements were used in downstream analyses. Clonality was computed as one minus Shannon entropy normalized by the log of the number of unique productive sequences. Clones differing between time points or between blood and tumor were identified using Fisher's exact test with Benjamini-Hochberg correction, with an adjusted p below 0.01 applied as the threshold. TCRdb holds this immuneACCESS table with in-frame rearrangements only. Some clones are missing; in checked studies, unresolved V genes explain under half, and the rest has no known cause. The D gene and trimming were derived from the DNA, and the V and J assignments and clone size from that table. This sample comprises 130,000 or so clones, 65% to 85% of them detected only once. The leading ten clones occupy under 3.5% of the sample.

The germline V gene supplies CDR1 SNHLY and CDR2 FYNNEI. The CDR3 holds 15 amino acids from the cysteine to the phenylalanine. Of the read, only the CDR3 DNA is kept; its 45 bases are in frame from base 1. Deletion took 4 bases off V and 0 bases off J, with a span of 9 bases between the germline ends. Comment on this clone: Its binding antigen is unknown. No base qualities exist here, and no much larger clone lies one base off it.

The material sequenced was PBMCs, taken around atezolizumab (anti-PD-L1) treatment. This TCR derives from a man between 45 and 60 years old with urothelial cancer. The chain couples TRBV2 to TRBJ1-4; no confident D gene assignment can be made. The DNA sequence is TGTGCCAGCAGTGCATTCGGTGCAACTAATGAAAAACTGTTTTTT. Its coded protein is CASSAFGATNEKLFF.